The TCR beta chain under discussion was sequenced for a study of OX40 agonist ivuxolimab in advanced cancers. Comments on this clone: Its target is unknown.

TCRdb's copy holds only in-frame clones and misses some; the assay was immunoSEQ multiplex PCR. The data hold 70,000 to 80,000 clones, with more than 75% observed a single time. Study-wide results and limits: Clonal expansion by week 6 occurred in CD4+ and CD8+ blood T cells (at 0.1 to 3.0 mg/kg). In CD8+ T cells, expanded clones were on average more numerous than in CD4+. The specificity for antigen of the expanded peripheral T cells was not determined.

People who had autoimmune disease history or systemic immunosuppression were excluded. CDR1 and CDR2 (germline): ENHRY, SYGVKD. V was shortened by 5 bases and J by 4 bases, with 15 bases between the two germline ends. The CDR3 contains 14 residues. The sequence was obtained from an adult with an advanced solid tumor such as melanoma, head and neck, liver or kidney cancer. The chain combines TRBV10-3 with TRBJ2-7; TRBD1 might be the D (5 bases). The sample consisted of CD4+ or CD8+ T cells sorted from blood, taken in a trial of the OX40 agonist ivuxolimab. CDR3 DNA: TGTGCCATCAGTAGAGGACATCTACCTTACGAGCAGTACTTC. Translating gives CAISRGHLPYEQYF.